The clone carrying this TCR beta chain was detected a few times. Its antigen is not identified. An end of the junction differs from the germline gene, which may be a read error. Researchers made TCR cDNA using 5'RACE template switching, and this step added a universal primer site and UMIs. From the 5' RACE reads, TCRdb called clonotypes with MiXCR, one entry per CDR3 protein. Here the sample spans under 400,000 distinct CDR3 sequences, around a tenth being singletons. The data stem from a study of T cells after yellow fever vaccination. Study-wide results and caveats: It was a weaker secondary response, yet one that peaked faster, at day 5 versus 15. Detected again after the booster were most primary-vaccination clones, at 96% CD4 and about 90% CD8.

Specimen: PBMCs, collected on the day of the first yellow fever vaccination. The TCR comes from a man younger than 30 who received the YFV17D yellow fever vaccine.

CDR3 coding DNA: TGTGCCAGCACCTTAAACACCGGGGAGCTGTTTTTT. Translating gives CASTLNTGELFF. The genes are TRBV7-2 and TRBJ2-2; no firm D call. Germline assignment: CDR1 SGHTA and CDR2 FQGNSA. The CDR3 runs to 12 residues.